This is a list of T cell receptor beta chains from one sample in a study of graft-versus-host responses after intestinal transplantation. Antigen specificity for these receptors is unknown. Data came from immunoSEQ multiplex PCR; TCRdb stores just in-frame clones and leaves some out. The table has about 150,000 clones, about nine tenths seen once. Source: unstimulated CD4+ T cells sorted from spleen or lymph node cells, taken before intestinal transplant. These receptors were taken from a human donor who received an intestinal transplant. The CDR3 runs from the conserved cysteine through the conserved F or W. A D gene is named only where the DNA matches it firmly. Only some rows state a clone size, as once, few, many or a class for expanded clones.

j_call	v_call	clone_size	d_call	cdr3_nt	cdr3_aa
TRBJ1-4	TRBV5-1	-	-	TGCGCCAGCTCGGACACCGCGGGTGAAAAACTGTTTTTT	CASSDTAGEKLFF
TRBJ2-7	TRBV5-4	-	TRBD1	TGTGCCAGCAGCCCCCCACCGGGACAGGGAACCTACGAGCAGTACTTC	CASSPPPGQGTYEQYF
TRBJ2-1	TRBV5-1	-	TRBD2	TGCGCCAGCAGCCTTGGACTAGCGGGACGGTACTGGAATGAGCAGTTCTTC	CASSLGLAGRYWNEQFF
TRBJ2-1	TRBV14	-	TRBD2	TGTGCCAGCAGCCAAGGGCTAGCGGGGATCTACAATGAGCAGTTCTTC	CASSQGLAGIYNEQFF
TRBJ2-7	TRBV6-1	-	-	TGTGCCAGCAGTGAAAGGTGGACACGAGTAAACTACGAGCAGTACTTC	CASSERWTRVNYEQYF
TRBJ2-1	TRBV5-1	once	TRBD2	TGCGCCAGCACCCAACTAGCGGGAGAAAACAATGAGCAGTTCTTC	CASTQLAGENNEQFF
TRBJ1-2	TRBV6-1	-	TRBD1	TGTGCCAGCAGCTCCCTCGGACAGGGGATCTATGGCTACACCTTC	CASSSLGQGIYGYTF
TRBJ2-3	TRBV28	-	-	TGTGCCAGCGGTTCTGCTAGCACAGATACGCAGTATTTT	CASGSASTDTQYF
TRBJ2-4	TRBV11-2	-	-	TGTGCCAGCAGCTTTTTGCTTCGGGATACCAAAAACATTCAGTACTTC	CASSFLLRDTKNIQYF
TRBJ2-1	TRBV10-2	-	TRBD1	TGCGCCAGCAGCGGGGGACAGGGATCCTACAATGAGCAGTTCTTC	CASSGGQGSYNEQFF
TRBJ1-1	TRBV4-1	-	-	TGCGCCAGCAGCCAAGAGCGGACAGTCCAAGTTGAAGCTTTCTTT	CASSQERTVQVEAFF
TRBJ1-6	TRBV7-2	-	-	TGTGCCAGCAGCTTACCCTTAGGGGTAGGTGGTTCACCCCTCCACTTT	CASSLPLGVGGSPLHF
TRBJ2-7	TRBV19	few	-	TGTGCCAGCCGTAGCCTCGGTCCTTCCTACGAGCAGTACTTC	CASRSLGPSYEQYF
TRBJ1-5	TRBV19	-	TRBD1	TGTGCCAGTAGAAGGACAGGGGGGAGTTACCAGCCCCAGCATTTT	CASRRTGGSYQPQHF
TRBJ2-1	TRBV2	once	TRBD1	TGTGCCAGCAGCCTACTAGGGGGCTATGAGCAGTTCTTC	CASSLLGGYEQFF
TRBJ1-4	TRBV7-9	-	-	TGTGCCAGCAGCGAGGGGAAGGGGCAAGGGACTAATGAAAAACTGTTTTTT	CASSEGKGQGTNEKLFF
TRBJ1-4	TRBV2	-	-	TGTGCCAGCCGGACAGTCCCTAATGAAAAACTGTTTTTT	CASRTVPNEKLFF
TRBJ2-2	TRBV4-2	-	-	TGTGCCAGCAGCCAAGAAGGGCTAGCGTCGAACACCGGGGAGCTGTTTTTT	CASSQEGLASNTGELFF
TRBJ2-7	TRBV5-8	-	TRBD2	TGTGCCAGCAGCTTTGGTCTAGCGGAGCCCTACGAGCAGTACTTC	CASSFGLAEPYEQYF
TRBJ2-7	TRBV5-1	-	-	TGCGCCAGCAGCTTCACAGTCTACGACGAGCAGTACTTC	CASSFTVYDEQYF
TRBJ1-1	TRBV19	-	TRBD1	TGTGCCAGTAGTGTGACCGGGACAGGGGACGCTTTCTTT	CASSVTGTGDAFF
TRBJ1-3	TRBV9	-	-	TGTGCCAGCAGCGTAGGAGGGCAGGGAGTATCTGGAAACACCATATATTTT	CASSVGGQGVSGNTIYF
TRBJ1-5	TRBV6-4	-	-	TGTGCCAGCAGTGACCCCAGGGCCTGGATGGGGCAGCCCCAGCATTTT	CASSDPRAWMGQPQHF
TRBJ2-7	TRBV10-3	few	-	TGTGCCACCCTAGGGATGCCCACTTCCTACGAGCAGTACTTC	CATLGMPTSYEQYF
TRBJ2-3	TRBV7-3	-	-	TGTGCCAGCAGCTTCGGATATAGAAATACGCAGTATTTT	CASSFGYRNTQYF
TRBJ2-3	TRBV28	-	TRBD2	TGTGCCAGCAGTACCCCCCCTTGGGGACTAGCGGCCACAGATACGCAGTATTTT	CASSTPPWGLAATDTQYF
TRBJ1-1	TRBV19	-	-	TGTGCCAGTAGTCCAACCCACAGCAACACTGAAGCTTTCTTT	CASSPTHSNTEAFF
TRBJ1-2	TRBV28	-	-	TGTGCCAGCAGTTTATGGGCAATAGGAAACTATGGCTACACCTTC	CASSLWAIGNYGYTF
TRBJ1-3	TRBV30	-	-	TGTGCCTGGAGTGGACGGATCTTATCTGGAGACACCATATATTTT	CAWSGRILSGDTIYF
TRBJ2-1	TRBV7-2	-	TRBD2	TGTGCCAGCAGCTATAGCGGGAGGATTAATGAGCAGTTCTTC	CASSYSGRINEQFF
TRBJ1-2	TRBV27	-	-	TGTGCCAGCAGTAGCGACAGGAACTATGGCTACACCTTC	CASSSDRNYGYTF
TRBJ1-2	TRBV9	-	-	TGTGCCAGCAGCGTAGTAACAGGAAACTATTATGGCTACACCTTC	CASSVVTGNYYGYTF
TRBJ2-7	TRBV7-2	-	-	TGTGCCAGCAGCTTAGCCAACAGGGCCTACGAGCAGTACTTC	CASSLANRAYEQYF
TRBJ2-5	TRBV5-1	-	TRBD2	TGCGCCAGCAGCCTCGGACTAGCGGGAGAGACCCAGTACTTC	CASSLGLAGETQYF
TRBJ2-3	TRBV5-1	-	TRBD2	TGCGCCAGCAGCTTGACGTGGGCGGGAGATCTTACAGATACGCAGTATTTT	CASSLTWAGDLTDTQYF
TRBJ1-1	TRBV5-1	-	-	TGCGCCAGCAGGGTGAGGGGCGACAGCGAGGGTTTAGCTTTCTTT	CASRVRGDSEGLAFF